What follows are 25 T cell receptor beta chains derived from one specimen sequenced in a study of T-cell memory formation after mild COVID-19. Using its own MiXCR run on the 5' RACE reads, TCRdb lists one record per CDR3 protein. The sample comprises 300,000 to 400,000 distinct CDR3 sequences, under 30% of which are singletons, and approximately 13% rests with the top ten. Sample: PBMCs or a T cell subset sorted from them (not recorded which). All receptors come from an adult woman who had mild COVID-19 (a few samples of this study predate the infection). Cell type and time point are not known.

This clonotype has more than one count but fewer than ten. This chain joins TRBV7-8 and TRBJ2-7; no firm D call. This CDR3 is 14 amino acids long. Deletions cut 5 bases from V and 1 base from J, with 12 bases between. Germline V gene sequence: CDR1 SGHVS, CDR2 FQNEAQ. The CDR3 protein is CASSLWADSYEQYF. CDR3 in DNA: TGTGCCAGCAGCCTATGGGCAGATTCCTACGAGCAGTACTTC.

Only a few counts were recorded for this clonotype. The CDR3 reads CSARPIQGGSSYEQYF. The CDR3 region has the DNA TGCAGTGCTAGACCAATACAGGGGGGTAGCTCCTACGAGCAGTACTTC. The V call is TRBV20-1, the J call TRBJ2-7; 8 bases are a match to TRBD1. The V gene's germline CDR1 is DFQATT and CDR2 SNEGSKA (reference sequence). Germline trimming cut 2 bases from V and 0 bases from J; bases unmatched to any gene: 9. CDR3 length: 16 amino acids.

This chain joins TRBV20-1 and TRBJ1-1; 9 nucleotides agree with TRBD1. Trimming cost V 3 bases and J 7 bases; bases outside gene matches: 9. CDR1 is DFQATT and CDR2 is SNEGSKA in the germline V gene (reference sequence). The CDR3 extends over 14 amino acids. CDR3 sequence: CSARRDRVEFEAFF. In DNA form, the CDR3 reads TGCAGTGCTAGGCGGGACAGGGTCGAATTTGAAGCTTTCTTT.

This clonotype is a singleton in its sample. V gene TRBV20-1 combines with J gene TRBJ1-6; perhaps TRBD1 as D (5 bases). Germline lookup yields CDR1 DFQATT and CDR2 SNEGSKA (reference sequence). V was clipped by 1 base and J by 6 bases, with 10 bases between them. The CDR3 loop spans 14 amino acids. The CDR3 loop is CSARGVQGNSPLHF. The CDR3 bases are TGCAGTGCTAGAGGGGTCCAGGGTAATTCACCCCTCCACTTT.

In this sample, this clonotype turned up a few times. CDR3 loop: CASSLGQGARTGELFF. The CDR3 DNA is TGTGCCAGCAGCTTAGGTCAAGGGGCTCGTACCGGGGAGCTGTTTTTT. The chain has TRBV7-6 and TRBJ2-2, with TRBD1 as a possible D gene (5 bases). Trimming took 1 base from V and 5 from J, leaving 14 bases between them. Germline V CDR1 and CDR2: SGHVS, FNYEAQ. The CDR3 runs 16 residues.

This sequence joins TRBV7-9 and TRBJ2-7; D could derive from TRBD1 or TRBD2 (6 bases each). The CDR3 runs 16 residues. V shed 1 base and J shed 0 bases, with 13 bases lying between them. From germline, CDR1 is SEHNR and CDR2 FQNEAQ (reference sequence). CDR3 nucleotides: TGTGCCAGCAGCTTAGACGGGGGCTCCTCCTCCTACGAGCAGTACTTC. Amino acid sequence: CASSLDGGSSSYEQYF. Complete variable domain (other parts from reference TRBV7-9 and TRBJ2-7): DTGVSQNPRHKITKRGQNVTFRCDPISEHNRLYWYRQTLGQGPEFLTYFQNEAQLEKSRLLSDRFSAERPKGSFSTLEIQRTEQGDSAMYLCASSLDGGSSSYEQYFGPGTRLTVT.

The chain carries TRBV12-3 or TRBV12-4 and TRBJ1-2, with 9 bases that match TRBD1. The CDR3 runs 13 residues. The ends lost 5 bases at V and 7 bases at J; junction bases unmatched: 5. In DNA form, the CDR3 reads TGTGCCAGCAGTCGGGACAGGGCTTCTGGCTACACCTTC. Translating it yields CASSRDRASGYTF.

This chain joins TRBV29-1 and TRBJ1-2; 11 nucleotides align to TRBD1. This CDR3 contains 15 residues. The V gene end was trimmed by 3 bases and the J gene end by 4 bases; junction bases not matched to a gene: 7. CDR1 SQVTM and CDR2 ANQGSEA come from the germline V gene. The CDR3 nucleotides are TGCAGCGTTGATAGGACAGGGGGCCACCCCTATGGCTACACCTTC. Its protein is CSVDRTGGHPYGYTF.

The gene calls are TRBV30 and TRBJ2-2, with 8 bases identical to TRBD2. V gave up 3 bases and J gave up 6 bases; unmatched junction bases: 6. Germline lookup yields CDR1 GTSNPN and CDR2 SVGIG (reference sequence). CDR3 size: 14 residues. CDR3 sequence: CAWRNGGVPGELFF. For the CDR3, the DNA is TGTGCCTGGAGGAACGGGGGGGTTCCCGGGGAGCTGTTTTTT.

This clonotype was detected only a few times. The chain uses TRBV7-9 and TRBJ2-3; D gene uncertain. V was clipped by 1 base and J by 0 bases, with 14 bases between them. Looked up from germline, CDR1 is SEHNR and CDR2 is FQNEAQ (reference sequence). This CDR3 has 17 residues. The CDR3: CASSLGFATTSTDTQYF. For the CDR3, the DNA is TGTGCCAGCAGCTTAGGGTTTGCGACGACTAGCACAGATACGCAGTATTTT.

The table lists this clonotype with a count of one. V and J are TRBV24-1 and TRBJ1-2, with no clear D. The germline V and J ends were trimmed by 4 bases and 2 bases, with 10 bases remaining between them. The CDR3 has 14 amino acids. CDR1 is KGHDR, CDR2 SFDVKD, per germline. In DNA form, the CDR3 reads TGTGCCACCAGTGAATTTGGTGGGAACTATGGCTACACCTTC. Protein sequence: CATSEFGGNYGYTF.

The rearrangement links TRBV4-1 to TRBJ1-2; D not resolved. The CDR3 contains 15 residues. Looked up from germline, CDR1 is MGHRA and CDR2 is YSYEKL. V was clipped by 0 bases and J by 3 bases, with 11 bases between them. CDR3 sequence reads: CASSQEEGVYYGYTF. The CDR3 region has the DNA TGCGCCAGCAGCCAAGAGGAGGGAGTATACTATGGCTACACCTTC.

This clonotype was seen a few times. The gene calls are TRBV7-3 and TRBJ1-3; 10 nucleotides line up with TRBD1. Germline V CDR1 and CDR2: SGHTA, FQGTGA. The trim removed 5 bases at V and 2 bases at J, leaving 3 bases unmatched. The CDR3 has 15 residues. For the CDR3, the DNA is TGTGCCAGCAGCCCCGGGACAGGGGCTGGAAACACCATATATTTT. Its protein is CASSPGTGAGNTIYF.

This clonotype was recorded many times. V is TRBV15 and J is TRBJ2-1; TRBD1 is a possible D gene (6 bases). CDR3 length: 12 amino acids. Germline CDR1 LNHNV, CDR2 YYDKDF (reference sequence). Trimming took 5 bases from V and 7 from J, leaving 9 bases between them. CDR3 loop: CATSEQGNEQFF. As DNA, the CDR3 is TGTGCCACCAGCGAACAGGGAAATGAGCAGTTCTTC. The variable domain in full, with the rest retrieved from reference TRBV15 and TRBJ2-1, is DAMVIQNPRYQVTQFGKPVTLSCSQTLNHNVMYWYQQKSSQAPKLLFHYYDKDFNNEADTPDNFQSRRPNTSFCFLDIRSPGLGDTAMYLCATSEQGNEQFFGPGTRLTVL.

This clonotype has just a few counts. The V gene is TRBV18, the J gene TRBJ1-2, with a tentative D call TRBD1 (6 bases). Trimming removed 1 base at V and 6 bases at J, with 15 bases between. This CDR3 has 15 amino acids. Germline loops: CDR1 KGHSH, CDR2 LQKENI. CDR3 sequence: CASSPQTQGHNGYTF. CDR3 coding DNA: TGTGCCAGCTCACCACAAACGCAGGGGCATAATGGCTACACCTTC.

The CDR3 DNA reads TGTGCCATCAGTGAGGGATTCGGAGAGACCCAGTACTTC. Its protein product is CAISEGFGETQYF. V usage is TRBV10-3 and J usage is TRBJ2-5; D remains unclear. Per the germline V gene, CDR1 is ENHRY and CDR2 is SYGVKD. The CDR3 sequence is 13 residues long. The V end lost 2 bases, the J end lost 4 bases, and 8 bases lay between the germline ends.

This clonotype was seen a few times. The gene calls are TRBV2 and TRBJ2-2, with 7 bases lining up with TRBD2. Germline CDR1 reads SNHLY; CDR2 reads FYNNEI. The CDR3 length is 16 residues. V dropped 3 bases and J dropped 6; count of bases not matched to a gene: 10. CDR3 amino acids: CASSDEGGRSPGELFF. CDR3 DNA: TGTGCCAGCAGTGATGAGGGCGGGAGATCACCCGGGGAGCTGTTTTTT.

This clonotype was seen a few times. This rearrangement joins TRBV3-1 to TRBJ1-1; TRBD1 is a possible D gene (6 bases). Germline-derived CDR1 and CDR2 are LGHDT and YNNKEL (reference sequence). V gave up 7 bases and J gave up 2 bases, with 14 bases separating them. This CDR3 contains 14 residues. The CDR3 nucleotides are TGTGCCAGCACCAGAGGACAGACAAACACTGAAGCTTTCTTT. Translated, it gives CASTRGQTNTEAFF.

This clonotype has a handful of counts. J is TRBJ2-2 and V is TRBV19, with 10 bases fitting TRBD1. The CDR3 runs 16 residues. Trimming cost V 3 bases and J 6 bases; bases outside gene matches: 7. Germline-derived CDR1 and CDR2 are LNHDA and SQIVND (reference sequence). The CDR3 bases are TGTGCCAGTAGTATCTTCGGGACAGGGGTGGCCGGGGAGCTGTTTTTT. Its protein is CASSIFGTGVAGELFF.

This clonotype occurred a few times. The chain carries TRBV5-1 and TRBJ2-2; no clear D. Germline-derived CDR1 and CDR2 are SGHRS and YFSETQ. The CDR3 loop spans 15 amino acids. Trimming shortened V by 6 bases and J by 1 base, and 13 bases separated the two germline ends. The CDR3 DNA follows: TGCGCCAGCACCCTGGGATCGGTGAACACCGGGGAGCTGTTTTTT. It yields the protein CASTLGSVNTGELFF.

The chain recombines TRBV24-1 with TRBJ2-2; TRBD2 matches at 8 bases. The CDR3 covers 15 residues. Germline V gene sequence: CDR1 KGHDR, CDR2 SFDVKD. Losses at the gene ends were 7 bases for V and 3 bases for J; bases not matched to a gene: 6. In DNA form, the CDR3 reads TGTGCCACCAGCGACGCAGCGGGGGACACCGGGGAGCTGTTTTTT. Its translation: CATSDAAGDTGELFF.

This clonotype has a handful of counts. The genes are TRBV5-5 and TRBJ2-7; tentatively, D is TRBD2 (6 bases). Germline V lookup: CDR1 SGHKS, CDR2 YYEKEE (reference sequence). The length of the CDR3 is 15 residues. The V end was cut by 0 bases, the J end by 6 bases, with 16 bases between. The CDR3 DNA sequence: TGTGCCAGCAGCTTGGAGGGGACTCTAACCGGCGAGCAGTACTTC. It specifies CASSLEGTLTGEQYF.

This clonotype was detected a few times. The chain joins TRBV7-8 to TRBJ2-5; 11 bases are shared with TRBD2. From germline, CDR1 is SGHVS and CDR2 FQNEAQ. V trimming: 1 base; J trimming: 1 base; junction bases outside the gene matches: 5. The CDR3 contains 17 residues. CDR3 coding DNA: TGTGCCAGCAGCTTAGATCGTAGCGGGGGGGCCCAAGAGACCCAGTACTTC. Translating it yields CASSLDRSGGAQETQYF.

This clonotype was found a few times. The chain links TRBV20-1 to TRBJ2-1; D gene unclear. This CDR3 comprises 15 residues. The ends were cut back, 1 base at V and 10 bases at J, with 20 bases in the middle. Germline values: CDR1 DFQATT, CDR2 SNEGSKA (reference sequence). In nucleotides, the CDR3 is TGCAGTGCTAGAGGGGGTTTGGGTCAGCCCGAGGAGCAGTTCTTC. Encoded protein: CSARGGLGQPEEQFF.

This sequence joins TRBV5-1 and TRBJ2-5; D is undetermined. Germline V gene lookup returns CDR1 SGHRS and CDR2 YFSETQ. Trimming took 4 bases from V and 5 from J, leaving 18 bases between them. The CDR3 is 15 amino acids. The CDR3 reads CASSPRSGSRETQYF. As DNA, the CDR3 is TGCGCCAGCAGCCCTCGCTCCGGCTCCCGGGAGACCCAGTACTTC.